Included here is one TCR beta chain sequence, with context. The sample belongs to a study of control samples from healthy donors and cancer patients. Germline CDR1 is MDHEN and CDR2 is SYDVKM. Trimming took 3 bases from V and 0 from J, leaving 8 bases between them. The CDR3 covers 14 residues. The protocol was immunoSEQ multiplex PCR, while the TCRdb copy is restricted to in-frame clones and leaves out a portion. The sample shows over 65,000 clones, approximately 91% of them seen only once. This clonotype was sampled from a woman aged 45 to 65 with colorectal cancer. The V call is TRBV28, the J call TRBJ1-1; D is unresolved. The specimen sequenced was PBMCs. CDR3 bases: TGTGCCAGCAGTTTCCAGCTAATGAACACTGAAGCTTTCTTT. Amino acid sequence: CASSFQLMNTEAFF.